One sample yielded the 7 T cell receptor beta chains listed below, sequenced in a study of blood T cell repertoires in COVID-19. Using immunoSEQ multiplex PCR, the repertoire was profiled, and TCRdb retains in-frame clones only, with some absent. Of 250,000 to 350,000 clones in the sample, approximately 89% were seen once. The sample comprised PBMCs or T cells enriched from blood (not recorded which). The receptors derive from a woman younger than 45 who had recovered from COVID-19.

DNA for the CDR3: TGTGCCAGCAGTTCCGACAGGGAAATAAACTATGGCTACACCTTC. This encodes CASSSDREINYGYTF. This sequence joins TRBV6-5 and TRBJ1-2, with TRBD1 matching 7 bases. There are 15 residues in the CDR3. CDR1 MNHEY and CDR2 SVGAGI come from the germline V gene. The V segment lost 4 bases and the J segment 2 bases; nucleotides outside the gene matches: 7.

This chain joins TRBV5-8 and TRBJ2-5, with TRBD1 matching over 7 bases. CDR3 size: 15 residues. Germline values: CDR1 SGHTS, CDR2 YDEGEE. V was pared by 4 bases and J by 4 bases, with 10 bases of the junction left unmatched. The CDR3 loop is CASSGLRQGGETQYF. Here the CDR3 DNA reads TGTGCCAGCAGCGGTTTACGACAGGGTGGAGAGACCCAGTACTTC.

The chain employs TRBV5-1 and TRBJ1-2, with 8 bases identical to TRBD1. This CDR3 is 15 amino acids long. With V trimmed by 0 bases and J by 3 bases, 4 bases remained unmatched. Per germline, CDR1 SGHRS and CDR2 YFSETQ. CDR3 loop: CASSLGRGPHYGYTF. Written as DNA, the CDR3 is TGCGCCAGCAGCTTGGGCAGGGGGCCGCACTATGGCTACACCTTC.

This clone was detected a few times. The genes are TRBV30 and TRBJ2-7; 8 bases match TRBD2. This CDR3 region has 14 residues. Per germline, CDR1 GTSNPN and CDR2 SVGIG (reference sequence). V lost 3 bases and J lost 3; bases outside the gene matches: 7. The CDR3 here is CAWRGPGGGYEQYF. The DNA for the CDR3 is TGTGCCTGGAGGGGCCCGGGAGGGGGCTACGAGCAGTACTTC.

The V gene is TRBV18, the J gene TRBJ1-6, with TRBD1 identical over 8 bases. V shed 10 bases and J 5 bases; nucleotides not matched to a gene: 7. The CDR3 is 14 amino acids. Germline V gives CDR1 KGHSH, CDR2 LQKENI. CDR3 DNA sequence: TGTGCCACCAGCGCAGGGGGCAATAATTCACCCCTCCACTTT. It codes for CATSAGGNNSPLHF.

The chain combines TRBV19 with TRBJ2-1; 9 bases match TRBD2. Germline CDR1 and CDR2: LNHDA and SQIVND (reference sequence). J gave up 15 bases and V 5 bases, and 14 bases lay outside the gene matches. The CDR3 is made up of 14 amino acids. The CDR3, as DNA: TGTGCCAGTAGTGACATACGCGGGGGGGCCATTTTGTTCTTC. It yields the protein CASSDIRGGAILFF.

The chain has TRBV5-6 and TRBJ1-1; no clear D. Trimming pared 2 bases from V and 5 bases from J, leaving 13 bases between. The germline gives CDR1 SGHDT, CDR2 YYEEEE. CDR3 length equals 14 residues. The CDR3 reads CASSFGVFGTEAFF. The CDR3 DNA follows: TGTGCCAGCAGCTTTGGAGTATTCGGGACTGAAGCTTTCTTT.